Each of the 24 T cell receptor beta chains below was sequenced from the same sample in a study of shared clonotypes between healthy human individuals. The table came from immunoSEQ multiplex PCR; TCRdb's copy has only in-frame clones and leaves some out. Of 950,000 to 1,100,000 clones listed, more than 60% are singletons. Sequencing was carried out using memory CD4+ T cells sorted from blood. Sample subset: CD45RA-negative fraction. The receptors here all came from a man younger than 35 in good health.

The table lists this clone with a count of one. V is TRBV5-5 and J is TRBJ2-5; possibly TRBD2 for D (6 bases). V lost 2 bases and J lost 2, with 16 bases in between. CDR1 is SGHKS, CDR2 YYEKEE, per germline (reference sequence). CDR3 length equals 16 residues. CDR3 protein: CASSLYQRATQETQYF. CDR3 DNA sequence: TGTGCCAGCAGCTTATATCAGCGGGCTACACAAGAGACCCAGTACTTC.

The chain has TRBV15 and TRBJ2-1; D might be TRBD2 (7 bases). The CDR3 runs to 15 residues. Germline-derived CDR1 and CDR2 are LNHNV and YYDKDF (reference sequence). V dropped 1 base and J dropped 8 bases, with 15 bases sitting between them. The CDR3: CATSRGGGAVDEQFF. CDR3 DNA: TGTGCCACCAGCAGAGGTGGGGGGGCCGTCGATGAGCAGTTCTTC.

The rearrangement links TRBV27 to TRBJ1-1; 9 nucleotides match TRBD1. J gave up 5 bases and V 8 bases, and 12 bases lay outside the gene matches. The germline V gene encodes CDR1 MNHEY and CDR2 SMNVEV (reference sequence). This CDR3 spans 15 amino acids. The CDR3 DNA reads as TGTGCCAGCGTGCCGGGACAGGGAGGGGGGACTGAAGCTTTCTTT. Amino acids: CASVPGQGGGTEAFF.

The J gene is TRBJ2-3, the V gene TRBV6-1, with D possibly being TRBD1 or TRBD2 (7 bases each). The CDR3 has 14 residues. Per germline, CDR1 MNHNS and CDR2 SASEGT. Trimming cost V 8 bases and J 1 base, with 13 bases left between them. The CDR3 DNA is TGTGCCAGCGGGGGGGACAGTCGCACAGATACGCAGTATTTT. Translation gives CASGGDSRTDTQYF.

The chain employs TRBV18 and TRBJ2-3, with D perhaps matching TRBD2 (6 bases). V was clipped by 3 bases and J by 2 bases, with 9 bases between them. Per the germline V gene, CDR1 is KGHSH and CDR2 is LQKENI. This CDR3 is 14 amino acids long. For the CDR3, the DNA is TGTGCCAGCTCACCCCGGCGGGACACAGATACGCAGTATTTT. It encodes CASSPRRDTDTQYF. The whole variable domain, filled in from reference TRBV18 and TRBJ2-3, reads NAGVMQNPRHLVRRRGQEARLRCSPMKGHSHVYWYRQLPEEGLKFMVYLQKENIIDESGMPKERFSAEFPKEGPSILRIQQVVRGDSAAYFCASSPRRDTDTQYFGPGTRLTVL.

This sequence joins TRBV12-5 and TRBJ1-1; possibly TRBD1 for D (6 bases). The CDR3 contains 15 residues. CDR1 is LGHNT and CDR2 is FRNRAP in the germline V gene. With 2 bases removed from V and 9 bases from J, the gap between germline ends came to 19 bases. The DNA for the CDR3 is TGTGCTAGTGGTTTGCCCTCGCCAACCGGGACAAAAGCTTTCTTT. As protein: CASGLPSPTGTKAFF.

About this clone itself: No conserved phenylalanine or tryptophan is present at the end of the CDR3, so a read error is the likely explanation. No DNA is shown, since the ends of the CDR3 on it are uncertain; the CDR3 is the one TCRdb lists. The CDR3 reads CASSDPGTSGRDL. This chain links TRBV5-1 with TRBJ2-3; the table's D call of TRBD2 was not tested on the DNA. Germline CDR1 and CDR2: SGHRS and YFSETQ. The CDR3 spans 13 amino acids, including both terminal residues.

The chain joins TRBV7-8 to TRBJ2-6; D uncertain. The ends were cut back, 6 bases at V and 0 bases at J, with 18 bases in the middle. The CDR3 loop spans 18 amino acids. In germline, CDR1 is SGHVS, CDR2 FQNEAQ. The CDR3 DNA sequence: TGTGCCAGCAGTGGGCTGGAGCTTACCACCTCTGGGGCCAACGTCCTGACTTTC. Translating it yields CASSGLELTTSGANVLTF.

The gene calls are TRBV6-1 and TRBJ1-1; possible D gene TRBD1, 6 bases. Germline-derived CDR1 and CDR2 are MNHNS and SASEGT. The CDR3 consists of 16 residues. The V end lost 6 bases, the J end lost 5 bases, and 22 bases lay between the germline ends. The CDR3 spells CASRERGGGGKTEAFF. CDR3 nucleotide sequence: TGTGCCAGCAGAGAACGGGGAGGGGGGGGAAAGACTGAAGCTTTCTTT.

Turning to this clone: A read error is possible here, since a much larger clone lies one base away. At the DNA level, this CDR3 is encoded by other sequences in the same sample as well. The V gene is TRBV5-1, the J gene TRBJ2-3; possible D gene TRBD2, 6 bases. The length of the CDR3 is 15 residues. The V gene's germline CDR1 is SGHRS and CDR2 YFSETQ. Trimming stripped 0 bases from V and 2 bases from J, with 10 bases between. CDR3 nucleotide sequence: TGCGCCAGCAGCTTGGTTGCGGGAACCACAGATACGCAGTATTTT. Protein sequence: CASSLVAGTTDTQYF.

J is TRBJ2-2 and V is TRBV4-3, with D uncertain. Germline V CDR1 and CDR2: LGHNA, YSLEER. Trimming pared 0 bases from V and 5 bases from J, leaving 7 bases between. The CDR3 totals 14 residues. The CDR3 sequence is CASSQESRTGELFF. CDR3 nucleotide sequence: TGCGCCAGCAGCCAAGAATCCCGGACCGGGGAGCTGTTTTTT.

This clone was recorded once. This chain connects TRBV29-1 to TRBJ2-1; D gene ambiguous. This CDR3 has 16 amino acids. CDR1 SQVTM and CDR2 ANQGSEA come from the germline V gene. Deletions cut 0 bases from V and 0 bases from J, with 12 bases between. DNA of the CDR3: TGCAGCGTTGAAGATCGAAGGCCGGCCTCCTACAATGAGCAGTTCTTC. It is translated as CSVEDRRPASYNEQFF.

The gene calls are TRBV30 and TRBJ2-7; no firm D call. This CDR3 comprises 12 residues. V lost 3 bases, J lost 3 bases, and 9 bases lay in between. Germline assignment: CDR1 GTSNPN and CDR2 SVGIG (reference sequence). CDR3 bases: TGTGCCTGGAGAGCTAACGGCTACGAGCAGTACTTC. It specifies CAWRANGYEQYF.

This sequence joins TRBV6-5 and TRBJ1-1; 9 positions match TRBD1. The germline V gene encodes CDR1 MNHEY and CDR2 SVGAGI. The V and J ends lost 0 bases and 3 bases, in that order; junction bases with no gene match: 5. CDR3 length: 16 residues. DNA of the CDR3: TGTGCCAGCAGTTACTCGACACAGGGGGCTGACACTGAAGCTTTCTTT. Protein: CASSYSTQGADTEAFF.

The CDR3 protein is CASSELGTGNQPQHF. The CDR3 nucleotides are TGTGCCAGCAGTGAACTTGGGACAGGAAATCAGCCCCAGCATTTT. The rearrangement uses TRBV6-1 and TRBJ1-5; 8 nucleotides agree with TRBD1. V shed 2 bases and J 4 bases; nucleotides not matched to a gene: 4. Germline V gene sequence: CDR1 MNHNS, CDR2 SASEGT. The CDR3 extends over 15 amino acids.

A note on this clone: One base away lies a much larger clone, so this may be a sequencing read error. V is TRBV7-2 and J is TRBJ1-5; D may be TRBD1 (5 bases). CDR3 length equals 13 residues. Trimming removed 2 bases at V and 4 bases at J, with 6 bases between. The germline V gene encodes CDR1 SGHTA and CDR2 FQGNSA. CDR3 loop: CASSLWGNQPQHF. The CDR3 bases are TGTGCCAGCAGCTTATGGGGGAATCAGCCCCAGCATTTT.

The V and J genes are TRBV5-6 and TRBJ2-2; D gene ambiguous. V was cut by 3 bases and J by 6 bases, with 9 bases left in between. CDR1 is SGHDT and CDR2 is YYEEEE in the germline V gene. The CDR3 sequence is 13 residues long. This chain's CDR3 is CASSSRGAGELFF. The CDR3 nucleotides are TGTGCCAGCAGCTCGAGAGGTGCCGGGGAGCTGTTTTTT.

The J gene is TRBJ2-2, the V gene TRBV2, with 7 nucleotides matching TRBD1. V shed 7 bases, J shed 0 bases, and the junction held 5 bases outside the gene matches. The CDR3 runs to 15 residues. Germline V gives CDR1 SNHLY, CDR2 FYNNEI. CDR3 loop: CASKGGQTNTGELFF. CDR3 coding DNA: TGTGCCAGCAAAGGGGGACAGACGAACACCGGGGAGCTGTTTTTT.

As concerns this clone: In the same sample, other DNA sequences code for this CDR3. The V call is TRBV5-1, the J call TRBJ2-1, with D uncertain. V dropped 1 base and J dropped 2 bases, with 4 bases sitting between them. CDR1 SGHRS and CDR2 YFSETQ come from the germline V gene. This CDR3 is built from 13 residues. The CDR3 loop reads CASSLNTYNEQFF. For the CDR3, the DNA is TGCGCCAGCAGCTTGAACACCTACAATGAGCAGTTCTTC.

The chain joins TRBV7-9 to TRBJ2-3; D is perhaps TRBD1 (5 bases). Germline CDR1 reads SEHNR; CDR2 reads FQNEAQ (reference sequence). The CDR3 covers 14 residues. V gave up 6 bases and J gave up 6 bases, with 16 bases separating them. The CDR3 coding sequence is TGTGCCAGCAGTAAAGTGGGGCCCGGGGATACGCAGTATTTT. Its translation: CASSKVGPGDTQYF.

This clone was detected only once. Additional DNA sequences in this sample encode the identical CDR3. The chain recombines TRBV5-1 with TRBJ2-7, with D uncertain. Germline V gives CDR1 SGHRS, CDR2 YFSETQ. V lost 4 bases and J lost 1, with 9 bases in between. The CDR3 covers 13 residues. The CDR3 region has the DNA TGCGCCAGCAGCCCTAGACCATCCTACGAGCAGTACTTC. This translates into CASSPRPSYEQYF.

This clone was observed a handful of times. The V call is TRBV28, the J call TRBJ1-2; TRBD1 matches at 8 bases. CDR3 length: 13 residues. Germline trimming cut 6 bases from V and 3 bases from J; bases unmatched to any gene: 3. CDR1 and CDR2 (germline): MDHEN, SYDVKM. CDR3 bases: TGTGCCAGCAGAGAGGACAGGGACTATGGCTACACCTTC. Its translation is CASREDRDYGYTF.

The J gene is TRBJ1-2, the V gene TRBV7-9; 9 bases map to TRBD1. This CDR3 has 15 residues. The germline V gene has CDR1 SEHNR and CDR2 FQNEAQ (reference sequence). Losses at the gene ends were 5 bases for V and 6 bases for J; bases not matched to a gene: 10. CDR3 protein: CASSPRTGENDGYTF. CDR3 nucleotide sequence: TGTGCCAGCAGCCCCCGGACAGGGGAGAACGATGGCTACACCTTC.

This rearrangement joins TRBV11-2 to TRBJ2-2; D gene uncertain. V lost 1 base, J lost 7 bases, and 10 bases lay in between. Germline V CDR1 and CDR2: SGHAT, FQNNGV. The CDR3 runs to 14 residues. CDR3 region: CASSLGQDLGELFF. For the CDR3, the DNA is TGTGCCAGCAGCTTAGGGCAGGACCTCGGGGAGCTGTTTTTT.